Shown below are 25 T cell receptor beta chains from a single sample sequenced in a study of CD8+CD57+ T cells in acquired aplastic anemia. Genomic DNA templated the TCR beta VDJ and CDR3 profiling. A single record per CDR3 protein comes from TCRdb applying MiXCR to the reads. The table has hundreds of thousands of distinct CDR3 sequences, around 33% seen once; the top ten hold around 0.82%. Before being chosen for sequencing, patients had shown CD8+CD57+ cell expansion by flow cytometry. The sample taken for sequencing was sorted CD4+, CD8+, or CD8+CD57+ T cells (not recorded which) from PBMCs. The receptors were gathered from a human donor with aplastic anemia.

This clonotype was counted between two and nine times. This chain uses TRBV15 with TRBJ1-2; D is perhaps TRBD1 (6 bases). Trimming took off 0 bases at V and 7 bases at J, with 9 bases between the two ends. There are 13 residues in the CDR3. Germline V gene sequence: CDR1 LNHNV, CDR2 YYDKDF (reference sequence). CDR3 residues: CATSRDLGGGYTF. CDR3 in DNA: TGTGCCACCAGCAGAGATCTAGGGGGTGGCTACACCTTC.

A few counts support this clonotype. V gene TRBV7-8 combines with J gene TRBJ2-3; 7 nucleotides agree with TRBD1. V was pared by 8 bases and J by 2 bases, with 7 bases of the junction left unmatched. Germline V CDR1 and CDR2: SGHVS, FQNEAQ. This CDR3 comprises 14 residues. The DNA of the CDR3 is TGTGCCAGCCGAGGCAGGGGGACCACAGATACGCAGTATTTT. Its translation: CASRGRGTTDTQYF.

Ten or more counts support this clonotype. This sequence joins TRBV29-1 and TRBJ2-5, with 10 bases aligning to TRBD2. V shed 3 bases, J shed 5 bases, and the junction held 6 bases outside the gene matches. Germline V lookup: CDR1 SQVTM, CDR2 ANQGSEA. The CDR3 contains 14 residues. CDR3 amino acids: CSVDIAGGTETQYF. The CDR3 nucleotides read TGCAGCGTTGATATAGCGGGAGGAACCGAGACCCAGTACTTC.

This clonotype was seen at least ten times. The chain links TRBV7-2 to TRBJ2-7; D might be TRBD1 (6 bases). The CDR3 length is 14 residues. CDR1 is SGHTA, CDR2 FQGNSA, per germline. V dropped 1 base and J dropped 5 bases, with 12 bases sitting between them. The CDR3: CASSLERRGNEQYF. The DNA for the CDR3 is TGTGCCAGCAGCTTAGAGCGCAGGGGTAACGAGCAGTACTTC.

In its sample, this clonotype was seen many times. This chain connects TRBV2 to TRBJ1-4; 7 bases match TRBD1. The CDR3 length is 15 residues. Germline trimming cut 6 bases from V and 3 bases from J; bases unmatched to any gene: 7. Germline CDR1 reads SNHLY; CDR2 reads FYNNEI. The CDR3 reads CASRGTAGPNEKLFF. CDR3 bases: TGTGCCAGCAGAGGGACAGCTGGGCCTAATGAAAAACTGTTTTTT.

The chain combines TRBV7-3 with TRBJ2-3; D may be TRBD1 or TRBD2 (5 bases each). V was shortened by 4 bases and J by 6 bases, with 11 bases between the two germline ends. CDR1 and CDR2 (germline): SGHTA, FQGTGA. This CDR3 region has 13 residues. The CDR3 DNA reads TGTGCCAGCAGCTCGGGGACCAGGGATACGCAGTATTTT. Protein sequence: CASSSGTRDTQYF. Drawing the rest from reference TRBV7-3 and TRBJ2-3, the complete variable domain is GAGVSQTPSNKVTEKGKYVELRCDPISGHTALYWYRQSLGQGPEFLIYFQGTGAADDSGLPNDRFFAVRPEGSVSTLKIQRTERGDSAVYLCASSSGTRDTQYFGPGTRLTVL.

This clonotype was seen repeatedly, ten times or more. The V gene is TRBV2, the J gene TRBJ2-1; 10 nucleotides match TRBD1. Germline-derived CDR1 and CDR2 are SNHLY and FYNNEI. The V gene end was trimmed by 5 bases and the J gene end by 8 bases; junction bases not matched to a gene: 3. CDR3 length equals 13 residues. This chain's CDR3 is CASSRDRGYEQFF. The CDR3 DNA reads as TGTGCCAGCAGTCGGGACAGGGGTTATGAGCAGTTCTTC.

With regard to this clonotype: One end of the junction varies from germline; a read error may be responsible. The gene calls are TRBV10-3 and TRBJ2-1; TRBD2 matches 9 bases. The CDR3 runs to 16 residues. Germline assignment: CDR1 ENHRY and CDR2 SYGVKD. CDR3 residues: CASSYDTRGGYNEQFF. CDR3 nucleotides: TGTGCCAGCAGTTACGATACGCGGGGGGGCTACAATGAGCAGTTCTTC.

Only a few counts were recorded for this clonotype. Possible read error: a much larger clone is one base away. The rearrangement uses TRBV19 and TRBJ1-5; 7 nucleotides match TRBD1. The CDR3 extends over 15 amino acids. Looked up from germline, CDR1 is LNHDA and CDR2 is SQIVND (reference sequence). CDR3 region: CASSGRGGVNRPQHF. DNA for the CDR3: TGTGCCAGTAGCGGGAGAGGGGGCGTCAATCGGCCCCAGCATTTT.

The chain joins TRBV4-3 to TRBJ1-4; TRBD1 matches at 7 bases. CDR1 is LGHNA and CDR2 is YSLEER in the germline V gene. The CDR3 runs to 16 residues. Trimming at V came to 4 bases and at J to 8 bases, leaving 13 bases not matched to a gene. The CDR3 bases are TGCGCCAGCAGCCTTCACCGACAGGGCGTGAGAGAAAAACTGTTTTTT. Translated, it gives CASSLHRQGVREKLFF.

This clonotype was detected many times. The V call is TRBV7-9, the J call TRBJ2-1; no definite D call. V was clipped by 4 bases and J by 4 bases, with 5 bases between them. The CDR3 is 12 residues long. Germline V CDR1 and CDR2: SEHNR, FQNEAQ (reference sequence). The CDR3 here is CASSSIYNEQFF. The CDR3 region has the DNA TGTGCCAGCAGCTCAATTTACAATGAGCAGTTCTTC.

This clonotype was observed many times. The junction departs from germline at one end; a sequencing error may be responsible. The chain combines TRBV6-4 with TRBJ1-1, with D possibly matching TRBD1 (5 bases). Germline loops: CDR1 MRHNA, CDR2 SNTAGT. This CDR3 is 15 amino acids long. CDR3 bases: TGTGCTAGCAGTGACTCTGTCAGTGGGACCGCGAGAACTTTCTTT. The encoded protein is CASSDSVSGTARTFF.

This chain uses TRBV10-2 with TRBJ2-7; 8 bases line up with TRBD1. CDR1 and CDR2 (germline): WSHSY, SAAADI. The CDR3 sequence is 12 residues long. V was clipped by 8 bases and J by 4 bases; unmatched bases: 4. The CDR3 DNA sequence: TGCGCCAGCCAGGGGGCTTCATACGAGCAGTACTTC. This translates into CASQGASYEQYF.

V usage is TRBV24-1 and J usage is TRBJ1-5; TRBD1 is a possible D gene (6 bases). With 6 bases removed from V and 8 bases from J, the gap between germline ends came to 13 bases. The CDR3 spans 13 residues. Germline CDR1 KGHDR, CDR2 SFDVKD. DNA of the CDR3: TGTGCCACCAGTCCGGGGGGCAGGGAGCCCCAGCATTTT. It translates to CATSPGGREPQHF.

This clonotype was counted many times. V usage is TRBV10-3 and J usage is TRBJ1-1; perhaps TRBD1 as D (6 bases). CDR1 is ENHRY, CDR2 SYGVKD, per germline. The ends were cut back, 11 bases at V and 3 bases at J, with 16 bases in the middle. The CDR3 covers 13 residues. The CDR3 DNA reads as TGTGCCCTTTCAGGGGCTAGGGACACTGAAGCTTTCTTT. Translated, it gives CALSGARDTEAFF.

There are many counts of this clonotype. For the CDR3, the DNA is TGCAGTGCTAGAGTTCCCGGGGTAACGCCTTACGAGCAGTACTTC. Its protein is CSARVPGVTPYEQYF. The rearrangement uses TRBV20-1 and TRBJ2-7; the D gene is possibly TRBD2 (5 bases). Germline V gene data show CDR1 as DFQATT and CDR2 as SNEGSKA (reference sequence). This CDR3 region has 15 residues. V was cut by 1 base and J by 4 bases, with 17 bases left in between.

There are many counts of this clonotype. The chain combines TRBV7-9 with TRBJ2-7, with 9 positions matching TRBD2. This CDR3 comprises 15 residues. The V gene end was trimmed by 5 bases and the J gene end by 4 bases; junction bases not matched to a gene: 9. Germline-derived CDR1 and CDR2 are SEHNR and FQNEAQ (reference sequence). CDR3 in DNA: TGTGCCAGCAGCGCCAGTCTAGCGGGACCGTACGAGCAGTACTTC. Its translation is CASSASLAGPYEQYF.

This clonotype has just a few counts. The CDR3 sequence is CASSQPLGKNYGYTF. The DNA of the CDR3 is TGCGCCAGCAGCCAACCCCTGGGAAAGAACTATGGCTACACCTTC. This chain uses TRBV4-1 with TRBJ1-2; D not resolved. The CDR3 has 15 residues. V was clipped by 2 bases and J by 2 bases, with 12 bases between them. Germline values: CDR1 MGHRA, CDR2 YSYEKL.

This clonotype was observed many times. The chain joins TRBV10-3 to TRBJ1-1; maybe TRBD1 (6 bases). The CDR3 length is 14 residues. Trimming shortened V by 0 bases and J by 8 bases, and 13 bases separated the two germline ends. Per germline, CDR1 ENHRY and CDR2 SYGVKD. CDR3 sequence: CAISESDQGREAFF. The CDR3 bases are TGTGCCATCAGTGAGTCAGATCAGGGGAGGGAAGCTTTCTTT.

With respect to this clonotype: This may arise from a read error, as a much more abundant clone is one base away. The CDR3 spells CASSGDGGYEQCF. In nucleotides, the CDR3 is TGCGCCAGCAGCGGGGACGGAGGGTACGAGCAGTGCTTC. The rearrangement uses TRBV5-1 and TRBJ2-7; tentatively, D is TRBD2 (6 bases). Germline loops: CDR1 SGHRS, CDR2 YFSETQ. The CDR3 length is 13 residues.

The chain uses TRBV10-3 and TRBJ1-6; 8 nucleotides line up with TRBD1. V lost 6 bases, J lost 7 bases, and 5 bases stayed unmatched. Germline V gene lookup returns CDR1 ENHRY and CDR2 SYGVKD. This CDR3 region has 14 residues. CDR3 sequence (DNA): TGTGCCATCAGAACCTGGACAGGGAATTCACCCCTCCACTTT. It translates to CAIRTWTGNSPLHF.

This clonotype showed up many times. The chain recombines TRBV4-2 with TRBJ2-7; D perhaps matches TRBD2 (5 bases). V gave up 0 bases and J gave up 12 bases, with 21 bases separating them. CDR3 length equals 15 residues. The germline V gene has CDR1 LGHNA and CDR2 YNFKEQ. The DNA for the CDR3 is TGTGCCAGCAGCCAAGATGTCAGTATAGGGAGCGTTGCGTACTTC. Translation: CASSQDVSIGSVAYF.

There are a few counts of this clonotype. In nucleotides, the CDR3 is TGCAGCGTAGTTTCGTATGAAAAACTGTTTTTT. Residues: CSVVSYEKLFF. V is TRBV29-1 and J is TRBJ1-4; D not resolved. Trimming pared 6 bases from V and 6 bases from J, leaving 8 bases between. This CDR3 comprises 11 residues. Germline CDR1 SQVTM, CDR2 ANQGSEA.

J is TRBJ1-5 and V is TRBV15; D possibly corresponds to TRBD1 (5 bases). The CDR3 contains 14 residues. The ends were cut back, 8 bases at V and 2 bases at J, with 13 bases in the middle. Looked up from germline, CDR1 is LNHNV and CDR2 is YYDKDF (reference sequence). CDR3 protein: CATGLDRRNQPQHF. The CDR3 bases are TGTGCCACCGGCCTCGACAGACGCAATCAGCCCCAGCATTTT.

There are many counts of this clonotype. The V gene is TRBV2, the J gene TRBJ1-1, with D unresolved. CDR1 and CDR2 from the germline V gene are SNHLY and FYNNEI. The CDR3 spans 15 residues. V lost 4 bases, J lost 1 base, and 13 bases lay in between. The CDR3 reads CASSGFLVTNTEAFF. The CDR3 DNA reads TGTGCCAGCAGTGGCTTTTTGGTCACGAACACTGAAGCTTTCTTT.